This TCR beta chain emerged from a study of T cell responses to AZD1222 COVID-19 vaccine. This CDR3 contains 19 residues. Trimming at V came to 4 bases and at J to 7 bases, leaving 19 bases not matched to a gene. From germline, CDR1 is SEHNR and CDR2 FQNEAQ (reference sequence). In regard to this clone: Its antigen is unidentified.

Study-level findings and limits: There were mostly white British donors and more females than males, and clonal diversity was possibly underestimated.

The assay was immunoSEQ multiplex PCR, and TCRdb's table has in-frame clones only and misses some. The sample consists of fewer than 120,000 clones, approximately 94% of them appearing once. The sample here was peripheral blood, taken 28 days after the second AZD1222 dose. This receptor was identified in an adult who received the AZD1222 COVID-19 vaccine. The V call is TRBV7-9, the J call TRBJ1-5; TRBD1 agrees at 10 bases. CDR3: CASSYRDRGHPDSGQPQHF. CDR3 DNA sequence: TGTGCCAGCAGCTACCGGGACAGGGGCCACCCCGATTCGGGGCAGCCCCAGCATTTT.